This T cell receptor (beta chain) was recovered during a study of T cell responses to AZD1222 COVID-19 vaccine. Germline V gives CDR1 SGHTA, CDR2 FQGNSA. The germline V and J ends were trimmed by 8 bases and 2 bases, with 13 bases remaining between them. The CDR3 consists of 14 residues. Clones were read by immunoSEQ multiplex PCR, and TCRdb kept only the in-frame ones, dropping some. The table records more than 150,000 clones, approximately 87% of them present only once. The sequence came from an adult who received the AZD1222 COVID-19 vaccine. The J gene is TRBJ2-1, the V gene TRBV7-2; the D gene is possibly TRBD1 (6 bases). Sequences were derived from peripheral blood, sampled 28 days after the second AZD1222 dose. The CDR3 nucleotides are TGTGCCAGCCGCCCAGGGGTCCCCTACAATGAGCAGTTCTTC. Its translation: CASRPGVPYNEQFF.